The table lists the clone carrying this TCR beta chain with a few counts. What it recognizes is unknown. The CDR3 spans 13 residues. Germline V gives CDR1 SGDLS, CDR2 YYNGEE. Trimming removed 0 bases at V and 4 bases at J, with 7 bases between. This sample was included in a study of CD8+ T cells in alopecia areata. Study summary: A 6-month off-drug phase came after tofacitinib, which had lasted 6 to 18 months.

Study findings and constraints: When scalp samples are sequenced, resident alphabeta T cells of normal skin are also captured. Normal scalp had lower clonality than lesional scalp, with alopecia totalis/universalis lesions showing this most strongly.

Sorted out of PBMCs were CD4+ T cells and CD8+ T cells. RNA was isolated and reverse transcribed to cDNA, the sequencing template. The table came from immunoSEQ multiplex PCR; TCRdb's copy has only in-frame clones and leaves some out. The repertoire has 120,000 or so clones, 58% of them found once; the top ten carry under 5%. The clonotype comes from a human donor with alopecia areata. The V call is TRBV9, the J call TRBJ1-2, with no clear D. The starting material was CD4+ T cells sorted from blood, obtained at week 0. CDR3 sequence: CASSVAVTYGYTF. CDR3 nucleotides: TGTGCCAGCAGCGTAGCAGTTACCTATGGCTACACCTTC.